The entry below gives a single T cell receptor beta chain sequence along with its context. This clone's antigen is unknown. Base qualities are missing; no much larger clone stands one base away. Preparation of the library involved PCR. Instrument used: Illumina HiSeq 2500. TCR libraries were prepared with molecular barcoding, using unique molecular identifiers to normalize TCRbeta repertoire quantification. In TCRdb, the public reads were trimmed at Q25 with fastp and aligned with MiXCR, with productive beta chains retained. Under each unique CDR3 protein, matching rows form one entry showing the most common genes and DNA. In this sample the table shows around 700,000 distinct CDR3 sequences, over 10% of which occur a single time. Together, the top ten hold around 0.8% of the sample. The treatment or condition label of this sample denotes: allogeneic hematopoietic cell transplantation with graft depleted of TCRalphabeta T cells and CD19 B cells. The children who served as transplant recipients had been given grafts of TCRalphabeta/CD19-depleted allogeneic hematopoietic cells.

The CDR3 has 12 amino acids, counting the end cysteine and phenylalanine. Solely the CDR3 DNA is kept, with 36 bases framed from the first base. The V and J ends are trimmed by 8 bases and 0 bases, leaving 2 bases between them. CDR1 and CDR2 (LNHNV, YYDKDF) derive from the germline V gene (reference sequence). The data derive from a study of T-cell reconstitution after alpha-beta-depleted transplantation in children (dated by TCRdb to the mid-2010s). Notes on the research overall: The study quantitatively tracked T-cell immune reconstitution after TCRalphabeta/CD19-depleted allogeneic hematopoietic cell transplantation in children using TCR repertoire profiling. Beyond this particular receptor, the publication reports: Hyperexpanded clone frequencies declined over subsequent months; after one year, T-cell counts and TCRbeta diversity were mostly attributed to newly produced T cells. The apparently early alphabetaT-cell count recovery about two months after transplant was reportedly dependent on only several hundred rapidly expanded clones derived from non-depleted graft cells. In some patients, the high TCRbeta diversity seen at day 60 was put down to recipient T cells and intrathymic progenitors that had survived conditioning.

The sequence is built from TRBV15 and TRBJ2-6; the D gene lacks a confident call. The source is a girl aged 2-10 years with congenital amegakaryocytic thrombocytopenia, due to receive a stem cell transplant. The sequencing used PBMCs, collected before TCRalphabeta/CD19-depleted stem cell transplant. CDR3 reads: CATSSGANVLTF. DNA sequence: TGTGCCACCTCCTCTGGGGCCAACGTCCTGACTTTC. The entire variable domain, with the stretches around the CDR3 drawn from the reference TRBV15 and TRBJ2-6 proteins, is DAMVIQNPRYQVTQFGKPVTLSCSQTLNHNVMYWYQQKSSQAPKLLFHYYDKDFNNEADTPDNFQSRRPNTSFCFLDIRSPGLGDTAMYLCATSSGANVLTFGAGSRLTVL.